The following is a TCR beta chain sequence with its context. Its antigen remains unidentified. A junction end diverges from the germline sequence, so it may reflect a read error. TCR beta cDNA came from about 500 ng total RNA, primed with a constant-region primer. Construction of TCR beta libraries relied on three successive nested multiplex PCR rounds employing slightly modified ARM-PCR. TRBV1-TRBV30 forward primers paired with a C-beta reverse primer drove the first two PCR rounds, approximately 11 cycles each. Each CDR3 protein is one row after TCRdb ran MiXCR on the multiplex PCR reads. The sample yields over 40,000 distinct CDR3 sequences, over 75% seen once. This CDR3 contains 14 residues. CDR1 SGHNT and CDR2 YENEEA come from the germline V gene. The entry originates in a study of tumor-infiltrating lymphocytes in primary liver carcinoma. Overall study findings and caveats: Tumor region pairs outstripped tumor-adjacent and tumor-blood pairs in overlap. Tumor top-250-clone fraction significantly exceeded that of blood (p = 0.039).

From approximately 20-30 mg of unsorted bulk tissue, DNA and RNA were co-extracted together. The sample was liver tumor tissue from sampling region 5. Described subset: tumor region T5, tumor centre. V and J are TRBV11-3 and TRBJ2-7; 7 positions match TRBD2. This receptor was identified in a man aged 35 to 55 with primary liver carcinoma and hepatitis B virus infection. The DNA of the CDR3 is TGTACCAGTAGCCCTGGAGAAGGGGACTACGAGAAGTACTTC. Encoded protein: CTSSPGEGDYEKYF.